This T cell receptor (beta chain) came from a study of T-cell reconstitution after alpha-beta-depleted transplantation in children (dated by TCRdb to between 2015 and 2016). Broadly, across the study: T-cell immune reconstitution after TCRalphabeta/CD19-depleted allogeneic hematopoietic cell transplantation in children was quantitatively tracked in the study by means of TCR repertoire profiling.

Library prep was done by PCR. Reads for this sample came from an Illumina HiSeq 2500. Molecular barcoding was employed in the preparation of TCR libraries, with unique molecular identifiers being used to normalize TCRbeta repertoire quantification. TCRdb trimmed public reads at Q25 via fastp, called clones via MiXCR and kept in-frame beta chains. Each CDR3 protein appears once, grouped with its most common genes and DNA. For this sample there are about 92,000 distinct CDR3 sequences; 10% to 15% appear just once. The ten largest clonotypes hold over 11% of the sample. This clonotype was counted at least ten times. Its antigen specificity is not known. Nothing much larger sits one base from this clone, and base qualities are not available. The CDR3 holds 15 amino acids from the cysteine to the phenylalanine. Left in the record is the CDR3 DNA by itself, 45 bases read in frame from the first base. Per the germline V gene, SGHDT is the CDR1 and YYEEEE is the CDR2. V and J are truncated by 2 bases and 7 bases respectively, leaving an intervening sequence of 19 bases.

The rearrangement joined TRBV5-6 to TRBJ2-7; the D gene is tentatively TRBD1 or TRBD2, each matching 5 bases. The sequencing here drew on PBMCs from the stem cell graft donor, taken from the stem cell graft. The clonotype originates from a human donor who donated a stem cell graft to a child with inherited bone marrow failure. The CDR3 is CASSFGGGLRLEQYF. At the DNA level, the sequence is TGTGCCAGCAGCTTCGGTGGGGGATTACGCTTGGAGCAGTACTTC.